This T cell receptor (beta chain) was recorded in a study of blood T cell repertoires in COVID-19 (dated by TCRdb to about 2020). Context from the whole study: Samples covering the acute and convalescent phases of COVID-19 were provided by collaborators in the United States, Italy and Spain. The material from the prospective study consisted of cDNA or gDNA derived from T cells, B-cell-depleted T cells, or PBMCs. The dataset comprised deeply sampled blood TCRbeta repertoires from subjects exposed to, actively infected with, or recovered from COVID-19. A freely available public database, intended as a resource for researchers studying the immune response to SARS-CoV-2, is where the repertoires were released. A de-identified subject ID, COVID-19 status, age in years and sex were almost always included in the sample metadata. Where HLA class I and class II types were available, the types were taken from metadata supplied by the sample provider, not from assay-based typing. Samples came from the ongoing ImmuneRACE study (first 160 participants) plus 1,254 subjects from 6 global collaborators. The paper's findings and limits, for the study overall: Clinical and demographic metadata were provided uncurated, with the amount varying by source and participant.

TCRbeta CDR3 regions were amplified from genomic DNA by means of the immunoSEQ Assay, a bias-controlled multiplex PCR. Turning to the authors' computational methods: The number of nucleated cells in each sample was estimated by amplification of reference gene primers within the assay. Sequence reads were collapsed and filtered to measure the absolute abundance of every unique TCRbeta CDR3 rearrangement. For each sample, productive Simpson clonality was calculated as the square root of Simpson's diversity index across productive rearrangements. TCRdb re-hosts the immuneACCESS table, in-frame sequences only. Its copies lack some clones; in the studies checked, an unresolved V gene accounts for under half of them, and the cause for the rest is not known. That table supplies the V and J calls and clone size; D and trimming were determined from the DNA. The sample table shows some 170,000 clones, and more than 75% are seen once. 1% to 1.5% of the sample is in the top ten clones.

From the cysteine up to the phenylalanine, the CDR3 has a length of 18 residues. Only the CDR3 region is kept as DNA, spanning 54 bases read in frame from base 1. The germline V end is reduced by 3 bases and the J end by 6 bases; junction bases left unmatched: 16. Looking up the germline V gene yields CDR1 SGHTA and CDR2 FQGNSA. Enrolling through a virtual design, the prospective study's participants ranged in age from about 18 to 89 years and lived across roughly 23 United States geographic areas. To assign participants to cohorts, the prospective study relied on clinical history that participants themselves reported in a screening survey and a study questionnaire. Mobile phlebotomists in the prospective study collected whole blood, serum and a nasopharyngeal or oropharyngeal swab from every participant. Additional blood draws and questionnaires over an approximately 2-month period could optionally be provided by prospective study participants. Blood samples from the prospective study were shipped frozen or at room temperature prior to DNA extraction.

Only a few counts were recorded for this clone. What this receptor recognizes is not known. The input lacks base qualities; no much larger clone sits a single base away. Sequencing used PBMCs or T cells enriched from blood (not recorded which). This sequence was found in a human donor with acute COVID-19. The donor label of this sample is uncertain. The V gene is TRBV7-2 and the J gene is TRBJ2-3; 9 nucleotides in the junction match TRBD2. The DNA sequence reads TGTGCCAGCAGCTTTCCCCGTCGGGGCGGGGGGGTGCCCGATACGCAGTATTTT. Translated, it reads CASSFPRRGGGVPDTQYF.